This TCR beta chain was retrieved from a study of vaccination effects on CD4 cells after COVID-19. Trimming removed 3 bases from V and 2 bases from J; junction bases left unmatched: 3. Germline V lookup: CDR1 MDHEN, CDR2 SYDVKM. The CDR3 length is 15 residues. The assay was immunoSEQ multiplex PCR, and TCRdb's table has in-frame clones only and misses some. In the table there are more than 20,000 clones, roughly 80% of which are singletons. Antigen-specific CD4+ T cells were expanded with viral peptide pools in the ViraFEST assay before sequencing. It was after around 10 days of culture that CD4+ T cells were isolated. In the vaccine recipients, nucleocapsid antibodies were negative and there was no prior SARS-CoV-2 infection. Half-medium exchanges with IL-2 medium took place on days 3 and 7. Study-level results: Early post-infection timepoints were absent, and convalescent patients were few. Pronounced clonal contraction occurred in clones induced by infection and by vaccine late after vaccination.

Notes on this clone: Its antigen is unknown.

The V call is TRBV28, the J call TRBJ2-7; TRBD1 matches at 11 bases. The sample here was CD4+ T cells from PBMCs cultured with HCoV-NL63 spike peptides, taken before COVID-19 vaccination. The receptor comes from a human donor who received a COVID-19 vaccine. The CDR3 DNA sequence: TGTGCCAGCAGTTTCCCGGGACAGGGGGCCTACGAGCAGTACTTC. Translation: CASSFPGQGAYEQYF.